This T cell receptor beta chain originates from a study of T-cell memory formation after mild COVID-19. Deletions cut 2 bases from V and 4 bases from J, with 12 bases between. The CDR3 contains 15 residues. Per the germline V gene, CDR1 is MNHNS and CDR2 is SASEGT. TCRdb redid the calling of the 5' RACE reads with MiXCR, one entry per CDR3 protein. The table has over 150,000 distinct CDR3 sequences, roughly a fifth seen once. The sequence was obtained from an adult woman who had mild COVID-19 (a few samples of this study predate the infection). Cell type and time point are not known. Sequenced input: PBMCs or a T cell subset sorted from them (not recorded which). The chain employs TRBV6-1 and TRBJ2-1; tentatively, D is TRBD1 or TRBD2 (6 bases each). This CDR3 is CASSEQGGGYNEQFF. The CDR3 nucleotides are TGTGCCAGCAGTGAACAAGGGGGAGGTTACAATGAGCAGTTCTTC.